The next 11 T cell receptor beta chains were all read from a single sample in a study of T cell clones after liver transplantation. The repertoire was sequenced with immunoSEQ multiplex PCR; TCRdb's copy has only in-frame clones and lacks some. The sample has tens of thousands of clones; around nine tenths are singletons. This specimen was CD4+ T cells from blood, taken before liver transplant. These receptors came from a human donor who received a liver transplant.

V and J are TRBV7-2 and TRBJ2-1; 15 bases line up with TRBD2. CDR1 and CDR2 from the germline V gene are SGHTA and FQGNSA. There are 18 residues in the CDR3. The V and J ends lost 5 bases and 6 bases, in that order; junction bases with no gene match: 11. The CDR3 sequence is CASSLQGTSGRFGNEQFF. CDR3 DNA sequence: TGTGCCAGCAGCCTGCAGGGGACTAGCGGGAGGTTTGGCAATGAGCAGTTCTTC.

The gene calls are TRBV4-2 and TRBJ2-5; D not resolved. The DNA matches TRBJ2-7 better at its end, which makes the J call doubtful. The CDR3 extends over 16 amino acids. Germline V gene sequence: CDR1 LGHNA, CDR2 YNFKEQ. CDR3 residues: CASSQEGGSLAYEQYF. The CDR3, as DNA: TGTGCCAGCAGCCAAGAGGGTGGCTCTCTGGCCTACGAGCAGTACTTC.

Concerning this clone: A junction boundary mismatches the germline segment, possibly from a read error. The rearrangement links TRBV7-6 to TRBJ2-3; 10 bases map to TRBD1. This CDR3 spans 16 amino acids. Per the germline V gene, CDR1 is SGHVS and CDR2 is FNYEAQ. CDR3 sequence: CTSSLSGTGVTDTQYF. The CDR3 DNA is TGTACCAGCAGCTTATCCGGGACAGGGGTTACAGATACGCAGTATTTT.

This sequence joins TRBV7-8 and TRBJ2-7; no definite D call. CDR3 length: 16 residues. Germline V gene lookup returns CDR1 SGHVS and CDR2 FQNEAQ. Deletions cut 5 bases from V and 1 base from J, with 18 bases between. CDR3 amino acids: CASSPDRLADSYEQYF. The CDR3 DNA follows: TGTGCCAGCAGCCCCGATAGACTGGCGGATTCCTACGAGCAGTACTTC. The entire variable domain, with the rest obtained from reference TRBV7-8 and TRBJ2-7, is as follows: GAGVSQSPRYKVAKRGQDVALRCDPISGHVSLFWYQQALGQGPEFLTYFQNEAQLDKSGLPSDRFFAERPEGSVSTLKIQRTQQEDSAVYLCASSPDRLADSYEQYFGPGTRLTVT.

This clone was seen a handful of times. The chain joins TRBV29-1 to TRBJ1-1; a possible D gene is TRBD1 (6 bases). This CDR3 region has 13 residues. Deletions cut 6 bases from V and 0 bases from J, with 11 bases between. Germline lookup yields CDR1 SQVTM and CDR2 ANQGSEA. CDR3 nucleotides: TGCAGCGTAGGGGACACCCTGAACACTGAAGCTTTCTTT. Protein product: CSVGDTLNTEAFF. Looking up the rest from reference TRBV29-1 and TRBJ1-1 gives the full variable domain: SAVISQKPSRDICQRGTSLTIQCQVDSQVTMMFWYRQQPGQSLTLIATANQGSEATYESGFVIDKFPISRPNLTFSTLTVSNMSPEDSSIYLCSVGDTLNTEAFFGQGTRLTVV.

As concerns this clone: An end of the junction does not agree with germline; a read error may underlie this. This chain connects TRBV7-7 to TRBJ2-1; D is perhaps TRBD2 (5 bases). The CDR3 contains 15 residues. Germline assignment: CDR1 SSHAT and CDR2 FNYEAQ (reference sequence). In DNA form, the CDR3 reads TGTGCTAGCAGTTCCAGCGGAGGAGGCTACAATGAGCAGTTCTTC. Translated: CASSSSGGGYNEQFF.

V and J are TRBV11-2 and TRBJ2-6; D is uncertain. V was shortened by 0 bases and J by 5 bases, with 5 bases between the two germline ends. Germline loops: CDR1 SGHAT, CDR2 FQNNGV. The CDR3 has 14 amino acids. CDR3 amino acids: CASSLELRANVLTF. The CDR3 DNA reads TGTGCCAGCAGCTTAGAATTAAGGGCCAACGTCCTGACTTTC.

The chain joins TRBV5-4 to TRBJ2-5; D gene ambiguous. The V and J ends lost 4 bases and 5 bases respectively, with 12 bases between them. CDR3 length: 13 amino acids. The germline V gene has CDR1 SGHNT and CDR2 YYREEE (reference sequence). The CDR3 region has the DNA TGTGCCAGCAGCGGGGTAGAACGGGAGACCCAGTACTTC. This translates into CASSGVERETQYF.

The V and J genes are TRBV15 and TRBJ2-7; D gene unclear. The V end lost 0 bases, the J end lost 6 bases, and 9 bases lay between the germline ends. Germline CDR1 and CDR2: LNHNV and YYDKDF (reference sequence). This CDR3 contains 13 residues. The CDR3 spells CATSRDRLGEQYF. CDR3 DNA: TGTGCCACCAGCAGAGACAGGTTGGGCGAGCAGTACTTC.

CDR3 region: CASSSDRGETEAFF. DNA for the CDR3: TGTGCCAGCAGCTCAGACAGGGGCGAGACTGAAGCTTTCTTT. The chain has TRBV7-2 and TRBJ1-1, with 8 bases matching TRBD1. The V gene end was trimmed by 4 bases and the J gene end by 5 bases; junction bases not matched to a gene: 6. CDR3 length: 14 amino acids. CDR1 and CDR2 (germline): SGHTA, FQGNSA.

In DNA, the CDR3 is TGTGCCAGCAGTCCCTCGTTAGCGGGGTTCGGTGGCTACACCTTC. Translated: CASSPSLAGFGGYTF. The chain employs TRBV28 and TRBJ1-2; D is uncertain. This CDR3 has 15 residues. The ends were cut back, 5 bases at V and 7 bases at J, with 20 bases in the middle. The germline gives CDR1 MDHEN, CDR2 SYDVKM.